This TCR beta chain derives from a study of cytomegalovirus exposure and HLA in healthy donors. In the PCR, 60 Vbeta and 13 Jbeta primers were used. Libraries were prepared by immunoSEQ multiplex PCR; TCRdb keeps only in-frame clonotypes and omits some of them. The data show 140,000 to 150,000 clones, roughly 85% seen once. This CDR3 comprises 14 residues. Germline V gene data show CDR1 as SGHTA and CDR2 as FQGTGA. The junction had 4 bases not matched to a gene; V was cut back by 2 bases and J by 6 bases. The TCR sequence derives from a woman in her 30s in good health and CMV-seronegative. The sample taken for sequencing was PBMCs. The chain has TRBV7-3 and TRBJ2-1; TRBD2 aligns across 7 bases. The CDR3 reads CASSLSGLVNEQFF. The CDR3 DNA sequence: TGTGCCAGCAGCTTATCCGGACTAGTCAATGAGCAGTTCTTC.